The 26 T cell receptor beta chains below come from one sample, sequenced in a study of OX40 agonist ivuxolimab in advanced cancers. Assay used: immunoSEQ multiplex PCR; TCRdb lists only in-frame clones, some missing. The sample has 40,000 to 60,000 clones, about 85% seen once. The source was CD4+ or CD8+ T cells sorted from blood, collected in a trial of the OX40 agonist ivuxolimab. The receptors were sampled from an adult with an advanced solid tumor such as melanoma, head and neck, liver or kidney cancer.

The rearrangement links TRBV7-2 to TRBJ1-2; 11 nucleotides agree with TRBD1. The junction had 10 bases not matched to a gene; V was cut back by 5 bases and J by 5 bases. Per the germline V gene, CDR1 is SGHTA and CDR2 is FQGNSA. The CDR3 extends over 16 amino acids. The CDR3 DNA reads as TGTGCCAGCAGCCAGGACAGGGGGCAGCTAGGGTATGGCTACACCTTC. Translating it yields CASSQDRGQLGYGYTF. Full variable domain (outside the CDR3, taken from reference TRBV7-2 and TRBJ1-2): GAGVSQSPSNKVTEKGKDVELRCDPISGHTALYWYRQSLGQGLEFLIYFQGNSAPDKSGLPSDRFSAERTGGSVSTLTIQRTQQEDSAVYLCASSQDRGQLGYGYTFGSGTRLTVV.

In this sample, this clone is medium-sized. This rearrangement joins TRBV4-1 to TRBJ2-3; D possibly corresponds to TRBD1 (6 bases). The germline V and J ends were trimmed by 3 bases and 1 base, with 11 bases remaining between them. CDR1 MGHRA and CDR2 YSYEKL come from the germline V gene. This CDR3 contains 15 residues. Here the CDR3 DNA reads TGCGCCAGCAGCCACGAGGACAGCGGCACAGATACGCAGTATTTT. Protein product: CASSHEDSGTDTQYF.

The genes are TRBV4-1 and TRBJ2-2; 9 nucleotides agree with TRBD1. The CDR3 runs to 14 residues. Per the germline V gene, CDR1 is MGHRA and CDR2 is YSYEKL. Germline trimming cut 3 bases from V and 5 bases from J; bases unmatched to any gene: 1. The CDR3 DNA reads TGCGCCAGCAGCCAGACAGGGGGGACCGGGGAGCTGTTTTTT. Amino acids: CASSQTGGTGELFF.

The chain is built from TRBV9 and TRBJ2-3, with 12 bases fitting TRBD2. The CDR3 has 17 residues. V shed 4 bases, J shed 2 bases, and the junction held 8 bases outside the gene matches. Germline V CDR1 and CDR2: SGDLS, YYNGEE. The CDR3 DNA reads as TGTGCCAGCAGCAACCGTCTAGCGGGGGGGACCACAGATACGCAGTATTTT. Amino acids: CASSNRLAGGTTDTQYF.

A few counts support this clone. J is TRBJ1-1 and V is TRBV6-6; TRBD1 is a possible D gene (6 bases). The V end was cut by 6 bases, the J end by 7 bases, with 12 bases between. Per germline, CDR1 MNHNY and CDR2 SVGAGI (reference sequence). The CDR3 length is 12 residues. CDR3 bases: TGTGCCAGCAGAAGAGACAGGCTTGAAGCTTTCTTT. This gives the protein CASRRDRLEAFF.

This chain joins TRBV15 and TRBJ2-3; D not certain. CDR3 length equals 13 residues. Trimming took 0 bases from V and 6 from J, leaving 7 bases between them. The germline V gene has CDR1 LNHNV and CDR2 YYDKDF (reference sequence). The CDR3, as DNA: TGTGCCACCAGCAGAGAGCCGGCGGATACGCAGTATTTT. The encoded protein is CATSREPADTQYF.

V gene TRBV9 combines with J gene TRBJ2-6; possibly TRBD1 for D (6 bases). The CDR3 totals 19 residues. V was shortened by 1 base and J by 1 base, with 18 bases between the two germline ends. Germline values: CDR1 SGDLS, CDR2 YYNGEE. CDR3 protein: CASSVPSPGQNSGANVLTF. The CDR3 DNA reads TGTGCCAGCAGCGTACCCAGTCCGGGACAAAATTCTGGGGCCAACGTCCTGACTTTC.

This clone has only a few counts. The gene calls are TRBV27 and TRBJ2-2; D is unclear. From germline, CDR1 is MNHEY and CDR2 SMNVEV (reference sequence). The CDR3 consists of 12 residues. With 5 bases removed from V and 5 bases from J, the gap between germline ends came to 6 bases. CDR3 sequence (DNA): TGTGCCAGCAGTGCCCTTACCGGGGAGCTGTTTTTT. This translates into CASSALTGELFF.

The chain links TRBV19 to TRBJ1-1; D is possibly TRBD1 (6 bases). Germline V gene data show CDR1 as LNHDA and CDR2 as SQIVND (reference sequence). V lost 4 bases, J lost 7 bases, and 10 bases lay in between. The CDR3 consists of 12 residues. The CDR3 sequence is CASSRGLGEAFF. The DNA of the CDR3 is TGTGCCAGTAGTAGGGGGCTCGGTGAAGCTTTCTTT.

V usage is TRBV6-1 and J usage is TRBJ1-4; D remains ambiguous. Germline CDR1 is MNHNS and CDR2 is SASEGT. Trimming took 6 bases from V and 6 from J, leaving 11 bases between them. The CDR3 spans 13 residues. In DNA, the CDR3 is TGTGCCAGCAGCCTCCCCGAGGATGAAAAACTGTTTTTT. It codes for CASSLPEDEKLFF.

This clone appeared once. The V call is TRBV25-1, the J call TRBJ1-1, with D unclear. V was clipped by 0 bases and J by 0 bases, with 11 bases between them. CDR1 is MGHDK and CDR2 is SYGVNS in the germline V gene. This CDR3 is built from 16 residues. CDR3 DNA: TGTGCCAGCAGTGAATATGGGTACCCAATGAACACTGAAGCTTTCTTT. It encodes CASSEYGYPMNTEAFF. The full variable domain, with the rest looked up from reference TRBV25-1 and TRBJ1-1, is EADIYQTPRYLVIGTGKKITLECSQTMGHDKMYWYQQDPGMELHLIHYSYGVNSTEKGDLSSESTVSRIRTEHFPLTLESARPSHTSQYLCASSEYGYPMNTEAFFGQGTRLTVV.

By frequency in the sample, this clone is medium-sized. The chain recombines TRBV27 with TRBJ1-5; no clear D. The CDR3 extends over 15 amino acids. V lost 1 base and J 10 bases, leaving 17 bases between the germline ends. Germline V lookup: CDR1 MNHEY, CDR2 SMNVEV (reference sequence). CDR3 in DNA: TGTGCCAGCAGTTTATACGCTGGTGGACGGGATCCCCAGCATTTT. It codes for CASSLYAGGRDPQHF.

J is TRBJ2-1 and V is TRBV9; 8 positions match TRBD1. J was trimmed by 8 bases and V by 1 base; bases with no gene match: 5. This CDR3 is 14 amino acids long. Germline-derived CDR1 and CDR2 are SGDLS and YYNGEE. The DNA of the CDR3 is TGTGCCAGCAGCGTACAGGGGGCCGGGGATGAGCAGTTCTTC. Protein product: CASSVQGAGDEQFF.

The V call is TRBV4-2, the J call TRBJ1-6; D call uncertain. CDR3 length equals 16 residues. The germline V gene encodes CDR1 LGHNA and CDR2 YNFKEQ. V lost 0 bases to trimming and J lost 10 bases, with 16 bases between them. In nucleotides, the CDR3 is TGTGCCAGCAGCCAAGAGAGCCTTGGACCGGTCTCACCCCTCCACTTT. It specifies CASSQESLGPVSPLHF.

The table lists this clone with a count of one. The V gene is TRBV7-9, the J gene TRBJ2-2; D may be TRBD1 or TRBD2 (5 bases each). V was trimmed by 3 bases and J by 6 bases, leaving 11 bases between them. CDR1 is SEHNR, CDR2 FQNEAQ, per germline (reference sequence). The CDR3 has 14 residues. The CDR3 protein is CASSLPSGPGELFF. For the CDR3, the DNA is TGTGCCAGCAGCTTGCCATCGGGGCCCGGGGAGCTGTTTTTT.

The V gene is TRBV7-6, the J gene TRBJ2-1; D is unclear. The CDR3 loop spans 13 amino acids. Between the trimmed V and J ends, which lost 3 bases and 5 bases, there was a span of 8 bases. The germline V gene has CDR1 SGHVS and CDR2 FNYEAQ. The CDR3 loop reads CASSLVVDNEQFF. CDR3 bases: TGTGCCAGCAGCTTGGTAGTGGACAATGAGCAGTTCTTC.

This chain connects TRBV28 to TRBJ1-2; possibly TRBD1 for D (6 bases). Germline assignment: CDR1 MDHEN and CDR2 SYDVKM. The CDR3 has 15 residues. Trimming cost V 3 bases and J 4 bases, with 15 bases left between them. CDR3 in amino acids: CASSLTTGSGYGYTF. As DNA, the CDR3 is TGTGCCAGCAGTTTGACGACAGGTTCGGGCTATGGCTACACCTTC.

Worth noting for this clone: One end of the junction fails to match germline, which may point to a read error. The rearrangement joins TRBV5-4 to TRBJ2-7, with D possibly being TRBD1 (6 bases). This CDR3 is built from 13 residues. Germline lookup yields CDR1 SGHNT and CDR2 YYREEE (reference sequence). The CDR3 loop reads CASSAQGEDEQYF. CDR3 in DNA: TGCGCCAGCAGCGCACAGGGCGAGGACGAGCAGTACTTC.

This chain joins TRBV13 and TRBJ2-3, with 11 bases fitting TRBD1. V dropped 4 bases and J dropped 1; count of bases not matched to a gene: 10. Germline CDR1 is PRHDT and CDR2 is FYEKMQ (reference sequence). This CDR3 is built from 18 residues. Here the CDR3 DNA reads TGTGCCAGCAGCTCCCTTCAGGGGACAGGGGGAGGCACAGATACGCAGTATTTT. It yields the protein CASSSLQGTGGGTDTQYF. Together with reference TRBV13 and TRBJ2-3, the CDR3 gives the full variable domain: AAGVIQSPRHLIKEKRETATLKCYPIPRHDTVYWYQQGPGQDPQFLISFYEKMQSDKGSIPDRFSAQQFSDYHSELNMSSLELGDSALYFCASSSLQGTGGGTDTQYFGPGTRLTVL.

V and J are TRBV7-9 and TRBJ2-5; 9 positions agree with TRBD1. V lost 3 bases, J lost 5 bases, and 4 bases stayed unmatched. The CDR3 is 14 amino acids. Germline V gives CDR1 SEHNR, CDR2 FQNEAQ (reference sequence). CDR3 sequence (DNA): TGTGCCAGCAGCTTGATTGGACAGGGGGAGACCCAGTACTTC. The encoded protein is CASSLIGQGETQYF.

The chain is built from TRBV28 and TRBJ1-4; 7 bases align to TRBD1. This CDR3 has 15 residues. Per germline, CDR1 MDHEN and CDR2 SYDVKM. V lost 6 bases and J lost 0; bases outside the gene matches: 4. DNA of the CDR3: TGTGCCAGCAGCTGGGGACAGACAACTAATGAAAAACTGTTTTTT. Its translation: CASSWGQTTNEKLFF.

The genes are TRBV6-5 and TRBJ1-5, with D possibly TRBD1 on 5 matching bases. CDR3 length equals 15 residues. Germline-derived CDR1 and CDR2 are MNHEY and SVGAGI. V lost 0 bases and J lost 2, with 8 bases in between. CDR3 in amino acids: CASSYSRGGNQPQHF. In nucleotides, the CDR3 is TGTGCCAGCAGTTACTCGAGGGGTGGCAATCAGCCCCAGCATTTT.

This chain connects TRBV7-9 to TRBJ1-6; possibly TRBD1 for D (6 bases). CDR1 and CDR2 from the germline V gene are SEHNR and FQNEAQ (reference sequence). The CDR3 consists of 16 residues. V lost 4 bases to trimming and J lost 8 bases, with 18 bases between them. The CDR3 region has the DNA TGTGCCAGCAGCTCCGACCGCGGGGGCAGTTATTCACCCCTCCACTTT. Protein product: CASSSDRGGSYSPLHF.

The gene calls are TRBV4-3 and TRBJ1-5; D gene ambiguous. Trimming removed 1 base at V and 6 bases at J, with 10 bases between. The CDR3 is made up of 14 amino acids. Germline V gene data show CDR1 as LGHNA and CDR2 as YSLEER. The CDR3 nucleotides are TGCGCCAGCAGCCAAGTTGAGGGATCTCAGCCCCAGCATTTT. Its translation is CASSQVEGSQPQHF.

The chain combines TRBV11-2 with TRBJ2-1, with 13 bases aligning to TRBD2. Trimming cost V 5 bases and J 2 bases; bases outside gene matches: 3. CDR1 and CDR2 (germline): SGHAT, FQNNGV. The CDR3 length is 16 residues. The CDR3 DNA sequence: TGTGCCAGCAGCGCAACTAGCGGGGGGGCCTACAATGAGCAGTTCTTC. Translation: CASSATSGGAYNEQFF.

The V and J genes are TRBV5-4 and TRBJ2-7; 7 bases agree with TRBD1. CDR1 and CDR2 (germline): SGHNT, YYREEE (reference sequence). Trimming took 3 bases from V and 6 from J; bases not matched to a gene: 3. This CDR3 has 12 residues. CDR3 sequence: CASSSTGVEQYF. Here the CDR3 DNA reads TGTGCCAGCAGCTCAACAGGGGTCGAGCAGTACTTC.